These 3 T cell receptor beta chains came from one sample sequenced in a study of blood T cell repertoires in COVID-19. Some clones are missing from TCRdb's copy, which holds only in-frame ones; the method was immunoSEQ multiplex PCR. Of about 180,000 clones listed, 86% are singletons. The sample was PBMCs or T cells enriched from blood (not recorded which). The receptors were gathered from a woman aged 25 to 39 who had recovered from COVID-19.

The chain links TRBV19 to TRBJ2-2; a weak D match, TRBD1 (6 bases). CDR3 size: 15 residues. From germline, CDR1 is LNHDA and CDR2 SQIVND (reference sequence). Between the trimmed V and J ends, which lost 7 bases and 4 bases, there was a span of 16 bases. CDR3: CASNDLSGATGELFF. The CDR3 region has the DNA TGTGCCAGTAACGACTTATCAGGGGCCACCGGGGAGCTGTTTTTT.

J is TRBJ2-2 and V is TRBV10-3; 9 positions agree with TRBD2. CDR1 and CDR2 (germline): ENHRY, SYGVKD. CDR3 length: 16 amino acids. V shed 6 bases, J shed 5 bases, and the junction held 10 bases outside the gene matches. DNA for the CDR3: TGTGCCATCAGGTCGGTAGCGGGAGAGGAGACCGGGGAGCTGTTTTTT. Its translation is CAIRSVAGEETGELFF.

The count of this clone is one. V is TRBV24-1 and J is TRBJ2-7; TRBD1 matches at 7 bases. Looked up from germline, CDR1 is KGHDR and CDR2 is SFDVKD. V was pared by 3 bases and J by 3 bases, with 7 bases of the junction left unmatched. CDR3 length: 15 residues. CDR3 in DNA: TGTGCCACCAGTGATCGGGACAGCCCCTTCTACGAGCAGTACTTC. Protein sequence: CATSDRDSPFYEQYF.